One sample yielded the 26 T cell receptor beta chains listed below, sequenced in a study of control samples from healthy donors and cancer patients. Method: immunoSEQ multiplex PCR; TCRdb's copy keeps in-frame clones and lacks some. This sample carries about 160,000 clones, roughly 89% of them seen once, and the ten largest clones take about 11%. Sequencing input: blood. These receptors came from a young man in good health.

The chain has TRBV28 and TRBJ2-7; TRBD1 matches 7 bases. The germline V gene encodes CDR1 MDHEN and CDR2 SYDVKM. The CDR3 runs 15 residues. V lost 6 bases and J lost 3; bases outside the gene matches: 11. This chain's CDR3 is CASRYNRGSGYEQYF. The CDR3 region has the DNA TGTGCCAGCAGATACAACAGGGGAAGTGGCTACGAGCAGTACTTC. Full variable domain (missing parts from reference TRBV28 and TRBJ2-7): DVKVTQSSRYLVKRTGEKVFLECVQDMDHENMFWYRQDPGLGLRLIYFSYDVKMKEKGDIPEGYSVSREKKERFSLILESASTNQTSMYLCASRYNRGSGYEQYFGPGTRLTVT.

The CDR3 sequence: CASSLGIRESTDTQYF. The CDR3 region has the DNA TGCGCCAGCAGCTTAGGAATCCGGGAGAGCACAGATACGCAGTATTTT. The rearrangement uses TRBV5-1 and TRBJ2-3; D might be TRBD2 (6 bases). V lost 2 bases, J lost 0 bases, and 13 bases lay in between. This CDR3 has 16 amino acids. Germline loops: CDR1 SGHRS, CDR2 YFSETQ.

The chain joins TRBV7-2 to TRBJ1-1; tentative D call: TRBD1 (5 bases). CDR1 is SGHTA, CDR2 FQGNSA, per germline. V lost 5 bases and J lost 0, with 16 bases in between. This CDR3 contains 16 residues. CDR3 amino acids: CASSAAPGLMNTEAFF. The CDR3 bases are TGTGCCAGCAGCGCGGCCCCAGGGCTTATGAACACTGAAGCTTTCTTT.

CDR3 region: CASSLEARSSTGELFF. DNA for the CDR3: TGTGCCAGCAGCTTAGAGGCTCGTAGTTCAACCGGGGAGCTGTTTTTT. The chain recombines TRBV7-6 with TRBJ2-2; D is unresolved. Germline CDR1 and CDR2: SGHVS and FNYEAQ. The CDR3 consists of 16 residues. Between the trimmed V and J ends, which lost 1 base and 5 bases, there was a span of 14 bases. Full variable domain (rest looked up from reference TRBV7-6 and TRBJ2-2): GAGVSQSPRYKVTKRGQDVALRCDPISGHVSLYWYRQALGQGPEFLTYFNYEAQQDKSGLPNDRFSAERPEGSISTLTIQRTEQRDSAMYRCASSLEARSSTGELFFGEGSRLTVL.

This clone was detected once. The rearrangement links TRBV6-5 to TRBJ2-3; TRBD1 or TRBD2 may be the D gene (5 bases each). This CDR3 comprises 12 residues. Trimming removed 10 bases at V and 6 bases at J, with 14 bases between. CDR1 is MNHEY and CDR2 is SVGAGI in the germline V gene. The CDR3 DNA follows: TGTGCCACCCAGCTTTGGGGGGATACGCAGTATTTT. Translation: CATQLWGDTQYF.

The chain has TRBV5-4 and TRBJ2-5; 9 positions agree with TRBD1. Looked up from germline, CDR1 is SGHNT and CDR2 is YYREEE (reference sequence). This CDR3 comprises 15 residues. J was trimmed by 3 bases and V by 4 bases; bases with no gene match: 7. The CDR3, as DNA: TGTGCCAGCAGCACACTAGGGACAGGGAAAGAGACCCAGTACTTC. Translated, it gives CASSTLGTGKETQYF.

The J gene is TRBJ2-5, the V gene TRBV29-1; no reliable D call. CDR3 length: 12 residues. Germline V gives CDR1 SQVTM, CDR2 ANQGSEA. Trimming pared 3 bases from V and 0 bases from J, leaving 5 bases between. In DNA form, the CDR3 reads TGCAGCGTTGAGGAATACCAAGAGACCCAGTACTTC. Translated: CSVEEYQETQYF. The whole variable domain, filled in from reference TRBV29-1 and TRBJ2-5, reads SAVISQKPSRDICQRGTSLTIQCQVDSQVTMMFWYRQQPGQSLTLIATANQGSEATYESGFVIDKFPISRPNLTFSTLTVSNMSPEDSSIYLCSVEEYQETQYFGPGTRLLVL.

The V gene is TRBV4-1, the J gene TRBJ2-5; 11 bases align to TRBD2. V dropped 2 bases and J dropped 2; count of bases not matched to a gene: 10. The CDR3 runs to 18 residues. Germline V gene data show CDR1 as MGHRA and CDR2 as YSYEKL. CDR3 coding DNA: TGCGCCAGCAGCCAAACGAACATGGGACTAGCGGATCAAGAGACCCAGTACTTC. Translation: CASSQTNMGLADQETQYF.

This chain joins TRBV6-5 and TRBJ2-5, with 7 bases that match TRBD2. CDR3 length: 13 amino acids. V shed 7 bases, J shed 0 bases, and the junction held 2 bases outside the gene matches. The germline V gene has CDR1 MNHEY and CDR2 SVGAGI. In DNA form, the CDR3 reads TGTGCCAGCATACGGGGGGACCAAGAGACCCAGTACTTC. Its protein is CASIRGDQETQYF.

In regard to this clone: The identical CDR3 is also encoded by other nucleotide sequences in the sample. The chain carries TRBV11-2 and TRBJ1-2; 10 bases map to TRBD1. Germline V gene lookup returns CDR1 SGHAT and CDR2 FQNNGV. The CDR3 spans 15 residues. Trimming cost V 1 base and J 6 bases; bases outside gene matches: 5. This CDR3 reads CASSLAGTGANGYTF. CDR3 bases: TGTGCCAGCAGCTTAGCTGGGACAGGGGCGAATGGCTACACCTTC.

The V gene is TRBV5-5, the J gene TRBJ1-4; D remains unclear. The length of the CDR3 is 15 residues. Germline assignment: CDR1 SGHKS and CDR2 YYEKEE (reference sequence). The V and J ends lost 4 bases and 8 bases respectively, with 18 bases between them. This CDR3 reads CASSPLNIATEKLFF. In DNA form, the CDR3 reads TGTGCCAGCAGCCCCCTGAACATAGCGACGGAAAAACTGTTTTTT.

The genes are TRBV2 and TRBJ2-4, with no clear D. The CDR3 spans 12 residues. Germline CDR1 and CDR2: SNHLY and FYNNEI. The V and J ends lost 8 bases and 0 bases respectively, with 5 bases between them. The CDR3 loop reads CASWVAKNIQYF. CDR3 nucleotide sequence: TGTGCCAGCTGGGTAGCCAAAAACATTCAGTACTTC.

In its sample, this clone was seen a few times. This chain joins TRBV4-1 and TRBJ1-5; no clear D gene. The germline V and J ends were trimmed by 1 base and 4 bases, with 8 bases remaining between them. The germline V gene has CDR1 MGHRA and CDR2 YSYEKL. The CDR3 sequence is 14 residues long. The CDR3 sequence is CASSQASDNQPQHF. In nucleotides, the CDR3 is TGCGCCAGCAGCCAAGCGTCAGATAATCAGCCCCAGCATTTT.

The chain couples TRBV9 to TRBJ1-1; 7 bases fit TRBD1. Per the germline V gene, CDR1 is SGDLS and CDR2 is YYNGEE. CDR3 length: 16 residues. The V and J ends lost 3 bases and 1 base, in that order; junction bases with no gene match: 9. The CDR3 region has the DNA TGTGCCAGCAGCGCGACACAGGGGTTAAGGAACACTGAAGCTTTCTTT. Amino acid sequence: CASSATQGLRNTEAFF.

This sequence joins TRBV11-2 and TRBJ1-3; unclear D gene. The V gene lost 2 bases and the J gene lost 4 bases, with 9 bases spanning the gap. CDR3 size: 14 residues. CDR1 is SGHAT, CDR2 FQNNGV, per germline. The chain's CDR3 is CASSLPGGGNTIYF. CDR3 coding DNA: TGTGCCAGCAGCTTACCAGGAGGGGGAAACACCATATATTTT.

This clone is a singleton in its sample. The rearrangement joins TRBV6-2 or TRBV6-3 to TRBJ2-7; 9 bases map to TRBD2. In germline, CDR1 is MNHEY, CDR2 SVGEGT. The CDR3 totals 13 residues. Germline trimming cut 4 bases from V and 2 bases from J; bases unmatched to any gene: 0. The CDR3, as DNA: TGTGCCAGCAGTTCTAGCGGGACCTACGAGCAGTACTTC. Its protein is CASSSSGTYEQYF.

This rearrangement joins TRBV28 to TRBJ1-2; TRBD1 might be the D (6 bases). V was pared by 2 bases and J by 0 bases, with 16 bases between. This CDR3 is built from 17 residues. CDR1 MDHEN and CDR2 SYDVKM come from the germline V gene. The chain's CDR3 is CASSLRGALPANYGYTF. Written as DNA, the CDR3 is TGTGCCAGCAGTTTAAGGGGGGCCCTCCCTGCTAACTATGGCTACACCTTC.

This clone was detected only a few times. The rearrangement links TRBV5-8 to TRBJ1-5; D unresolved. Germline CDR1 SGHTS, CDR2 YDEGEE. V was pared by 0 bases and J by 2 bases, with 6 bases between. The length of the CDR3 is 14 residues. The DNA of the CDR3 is TGTGCCAGCAGCTTGGGAGTCGGCAATCAGCCCCAGCATTTT. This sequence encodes CASSLGVGNQPQHF.

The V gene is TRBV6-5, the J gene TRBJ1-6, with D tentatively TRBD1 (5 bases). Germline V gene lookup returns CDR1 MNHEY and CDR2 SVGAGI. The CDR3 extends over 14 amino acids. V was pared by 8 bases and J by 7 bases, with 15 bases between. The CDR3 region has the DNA TGTGCCAGCGGGGGGACCGGGGCCAATTCACCCCTCCACTTT. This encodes CASGGTGANSPLHF.

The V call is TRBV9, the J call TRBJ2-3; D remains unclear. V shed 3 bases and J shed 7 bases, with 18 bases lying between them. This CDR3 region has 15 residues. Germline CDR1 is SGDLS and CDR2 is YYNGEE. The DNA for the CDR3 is TGTGCCAGCAGCGGATCCTCGTACGACCCTAATACGCAGTATTTT. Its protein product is CASSGSSYDPNTQYF.

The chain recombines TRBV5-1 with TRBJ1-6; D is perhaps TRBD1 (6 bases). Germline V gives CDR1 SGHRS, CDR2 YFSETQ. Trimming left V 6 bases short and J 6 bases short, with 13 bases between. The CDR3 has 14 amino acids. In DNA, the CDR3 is TGCGCCAGCACCCGGGACACAACTAATTCACCCCTCCACTTT. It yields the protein CASTRDTTNSPLHF.

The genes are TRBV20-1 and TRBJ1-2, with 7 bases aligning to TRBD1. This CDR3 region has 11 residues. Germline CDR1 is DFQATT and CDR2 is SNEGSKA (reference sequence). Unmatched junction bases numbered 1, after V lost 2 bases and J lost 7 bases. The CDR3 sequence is CSARQGGGYTF. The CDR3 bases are TGCAGTGCTAGACAGGGGGGTGGCTACACCTTC.

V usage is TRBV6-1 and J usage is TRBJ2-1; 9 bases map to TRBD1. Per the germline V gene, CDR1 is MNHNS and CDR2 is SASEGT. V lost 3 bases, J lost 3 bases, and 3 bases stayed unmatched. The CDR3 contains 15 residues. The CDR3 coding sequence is TGTGCCAGCAGTGATTGGACAGGGGTCTACAATGAGCAGTTCTTC. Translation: CASSDWTGVYNEQFF.

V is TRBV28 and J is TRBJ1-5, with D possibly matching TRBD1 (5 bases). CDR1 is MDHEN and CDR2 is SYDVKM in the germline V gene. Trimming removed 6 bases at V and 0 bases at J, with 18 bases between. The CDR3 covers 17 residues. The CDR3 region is CASRGPAGINSNQPQHF. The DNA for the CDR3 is TGTGCCAGCAGGGGGCCCGCAGGGATTAATAGCAATCAGCCCCAGCATTTT. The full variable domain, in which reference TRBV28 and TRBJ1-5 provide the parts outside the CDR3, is DVKVTQSSRYLVKRTGEKVFLECVQDMDHENMFWYRQDPGLGLRLIYFSYDVKMKEKGDIPEGYSVSREKKERFSLILESASTNQTSMYLCASRGPAGINSNQPQHFGDGTRLSIL.

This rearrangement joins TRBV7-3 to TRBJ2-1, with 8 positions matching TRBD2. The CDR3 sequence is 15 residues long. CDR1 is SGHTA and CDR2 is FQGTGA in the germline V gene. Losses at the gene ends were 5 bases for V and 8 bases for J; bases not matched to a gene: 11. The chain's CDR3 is CASSIYGGATDEQFF. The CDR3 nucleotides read TGTGCCAGCAGCATTTACGGGGGGGCCACGGATGAGCAGTTCTTC.

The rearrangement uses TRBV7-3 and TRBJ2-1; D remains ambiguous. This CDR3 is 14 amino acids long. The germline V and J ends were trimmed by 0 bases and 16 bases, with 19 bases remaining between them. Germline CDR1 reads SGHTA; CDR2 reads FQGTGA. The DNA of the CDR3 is TGTGCCAGCAGCTTAACGTCGCCTGGGCCTCCTTACTTCTTC. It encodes CASSLTSPGPPYFF.